This entry lists 9 T cell receptor beta chains sequenced from one sample in a study of vaccination effects on CD4 cells after COVID-19. ViraFEST expansion of antigen-specific CD4+ T cells with viral peptide pools preceded sequencing. Researchers isolated CD4+ T cells once 9 to 11 days of culture had elapsed. PCR showed that the person got SARS-CoV-2 infection at some point between March and December 2020. Repertoires were generated with immunoSEQ multiplex PCR, while TCRdb's copy carries only in-frame clones and drops some. Of around 53,000 clones in the sample, roughly three quarters are singletons; the top ten hold around 5.5%. The antigens for these receptors are not known. Sequences were derived from CD4+ T cells from PBMCs cultured with HIV peptides, sampled before COVID-19 vaccination. Subset: HIV-1 Nef peptide pool negative control/reference culture. The receptors shown here come from a human donor who had a prior SARS-CoV-2 infection.

This sequence joins TRBV27 and TRBJ1-2; 7 nucleotides agree with TRBD1. This CDR3 is 15 amino acids long. CDR1 is MNHEY, CDR2 SMNVEV, per germline (reference sequence). J was trimmed by 8 bases and V by 3 bases; bases with no gene match: 12. CDR3 DNA: TGTGCCAGCAGTTTTCGAGGACAGGCCGGTCTGGGCTACACCTTC. Its protein is CASSFRGQAGLGYTF.

The chain links TRBV6-5 to TRBJ1-2; perhaps TRBD1 as D (6 bases). With 6 bases removed from V and 4 bases from J, the gap between germline ends came to 15 bases. Germline CDR1 reads MNHEY; CDR2 reads SVGAGI. The CDR3 sequence is 14 residues long. The chain's CDR3 is CASRMGGPIYGYTF. CDR3 nucleotide sequence: TGTGCCAGCAGGATGGGGGGCCCCATCTATGGCTACACCTTC.

The V call is TRBV20-1, the J call TRBJ2-1; 13 bases are a match to TRBD2. CDR1 and CDR2 from the germline V gene are DFQATT and SNEGSKA (reference sequence). There are 11 residues in the CDR3. CDR3 nucleotide sequence: TGCGGAGGACTAGCGGGAGTTGAGCAGTTCTTC. Translation: CGGLAGVEQFF.

The chain is built from TRBV6-1 and TRBJ1-2; D might be TRBD1 (6 bases). The ends were cut back, 1 base at V and 5 bases at J, with 14 bases in the middle. Germline values: CDR1 MNHNS, CDR2 SASEGT. This CDR3 contains 15 residues. CDR3 in amino acids: CASSEGDGQTYGYTF. The CDR3, as DNA: TGTGCCAGCAGTGAAGGGGACGGACAGACTTATGGCTACACCTTC.

The chain has TRBV7-3 and TRBJ2-3; no definite D call. This CDR3 contains 13 residues. Deletions cut 2 bases from V and 2 bases from J, with 5 bases between. The germline V gene encodes CDR1 SGHTA and CDR2 FQGTGA. The CDR3, as DNA: TGTGCCAGCAGCTTACCTCCCACAGATACGCAGTATTTT. It yields the protein CASSLPPTDTQYF.

This chain connects TRBV4-2 to TRBJ2-1; D uncertain. CDR3 length: 12 amino acids. V was shortened by 4 bases and J by 7 bases, with 8 bases between the two germline ends. Germline V gene data show CDR1 as LGHNA and CDR2 as YNFKEQ. Written as DNA, the CDR3 is TGTGCCAGCAGCCCCGTTTCGAATGAGCAGTTCTTC. Amino acid sequence: CASSPVSNEQFF.

This chain connects TRBV5-5 to TRBJ2-1, with D unclear. The V gene lost 4 bases and the J gene lost 0 bases, with 8 bases spanning the gap. This CDR3 has 14 amino acids. CDR1 and CDR2 from the germline V gene are SGHKS and YYEKEE (reference sequence). CDR3 nucleotides: TGTGCCAGCAGCCCCGGTTTCTCCTACAATGAGCAGTTCTTC. This translates into CASSPGFSYNEQFF.

The rearrangement links TRBV4-1 to TRBJ1-2, with no clear D. The CDR3 is 17 residues long. Germline loops: CDR1 MGHRA, CDR2 YSYEKL. V was pared by 2 bases and J by 3 bases, with 19 bases between. Here the CDR3 reads CASSQPIGRSRDYGYTF. For the CDR3, the DNA is TGCGCCAGCAGCCAACCCATAGGACGATCTAGGGACTATGGCTACACCTTC.

The V gene is TRBV2, the J gene TRBJ1-5; a weak D match, TRBD1 (5 bases). Deletions cut 6 bases from V and 7 bases from J, with 13 bases between. The CDR3 length is 13 residues. Germline lookup yields CDR1 SNHLY and CDR2 FYNNEI. CDR3 nucleotides: TGTGCCAGCAGCCCTACAGGTGTCCAGCCCCAGCATTTT. It is translated as CASSPTGVQPQHF.